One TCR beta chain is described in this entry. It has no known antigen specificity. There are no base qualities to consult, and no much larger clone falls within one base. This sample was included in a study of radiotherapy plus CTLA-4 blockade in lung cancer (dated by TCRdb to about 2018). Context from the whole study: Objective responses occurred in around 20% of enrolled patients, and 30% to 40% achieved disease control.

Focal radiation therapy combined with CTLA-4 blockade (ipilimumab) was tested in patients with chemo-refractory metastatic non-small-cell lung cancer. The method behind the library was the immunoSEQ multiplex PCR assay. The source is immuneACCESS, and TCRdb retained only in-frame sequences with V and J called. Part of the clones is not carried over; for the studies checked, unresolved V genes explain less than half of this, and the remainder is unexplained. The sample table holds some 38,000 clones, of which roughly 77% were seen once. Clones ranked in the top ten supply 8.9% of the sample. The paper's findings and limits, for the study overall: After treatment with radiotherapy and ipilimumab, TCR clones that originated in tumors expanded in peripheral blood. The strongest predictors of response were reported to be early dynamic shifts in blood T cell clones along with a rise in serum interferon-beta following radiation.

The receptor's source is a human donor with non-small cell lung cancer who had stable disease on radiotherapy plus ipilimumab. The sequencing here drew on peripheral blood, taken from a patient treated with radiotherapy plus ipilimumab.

CDR3 reads: CASSLTGGSRNGYTF. The bases are TGTGCCAGCAGCCTTACAGGGGGATCTAGGAATGGCTACACCTTC. The chain is assembled from TRBV6-6 and TRBJ1-2, with 8 middle bases fitting TRBD1. Ends trimmed: V by 6 bases, J by 6 bases; bases unmatched to a gene: 12. From its cysteine to its phenylalanine, the CDR3 spans 15 amino acids. Only the CDR3 DNA stays, 45 bases, in frame from base 1. Taken from the germline V gene (reference sequence), the CDR1 and CDR2 loops are MNHNY and SVGAGI.